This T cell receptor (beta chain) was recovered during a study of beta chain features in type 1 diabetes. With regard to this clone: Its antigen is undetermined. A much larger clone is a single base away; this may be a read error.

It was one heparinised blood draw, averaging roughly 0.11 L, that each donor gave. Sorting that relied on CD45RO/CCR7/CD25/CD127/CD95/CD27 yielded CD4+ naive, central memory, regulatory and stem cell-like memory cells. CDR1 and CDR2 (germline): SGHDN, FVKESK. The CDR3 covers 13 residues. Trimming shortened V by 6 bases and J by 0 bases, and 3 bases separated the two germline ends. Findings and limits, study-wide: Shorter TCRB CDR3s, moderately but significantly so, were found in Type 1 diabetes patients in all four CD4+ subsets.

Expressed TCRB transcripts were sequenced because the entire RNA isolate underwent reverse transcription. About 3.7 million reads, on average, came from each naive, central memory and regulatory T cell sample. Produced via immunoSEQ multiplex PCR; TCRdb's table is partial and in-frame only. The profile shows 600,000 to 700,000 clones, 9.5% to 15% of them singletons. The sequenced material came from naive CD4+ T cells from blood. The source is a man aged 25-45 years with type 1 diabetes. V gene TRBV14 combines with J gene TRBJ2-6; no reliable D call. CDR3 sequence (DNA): TGTGCCAGCAGGGTCTCTGGGGCCAACGTCCTGACTTTC. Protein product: CASRVSGANVLTF.